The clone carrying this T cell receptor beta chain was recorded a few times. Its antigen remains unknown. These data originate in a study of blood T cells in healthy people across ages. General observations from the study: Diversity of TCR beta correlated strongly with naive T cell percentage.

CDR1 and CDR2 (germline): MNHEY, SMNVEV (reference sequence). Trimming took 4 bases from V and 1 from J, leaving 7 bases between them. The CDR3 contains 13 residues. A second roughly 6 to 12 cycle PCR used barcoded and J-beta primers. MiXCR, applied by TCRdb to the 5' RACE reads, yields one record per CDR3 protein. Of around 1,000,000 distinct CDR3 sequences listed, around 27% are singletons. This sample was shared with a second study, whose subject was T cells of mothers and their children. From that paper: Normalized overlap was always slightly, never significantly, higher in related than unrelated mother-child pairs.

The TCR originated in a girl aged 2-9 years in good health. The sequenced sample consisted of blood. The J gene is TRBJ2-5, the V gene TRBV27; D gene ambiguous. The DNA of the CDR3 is TGTGCCAGCAGTTCCAGGATCCAAGAGACCCAGTACTTC. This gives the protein CASSSRIQETQYF.